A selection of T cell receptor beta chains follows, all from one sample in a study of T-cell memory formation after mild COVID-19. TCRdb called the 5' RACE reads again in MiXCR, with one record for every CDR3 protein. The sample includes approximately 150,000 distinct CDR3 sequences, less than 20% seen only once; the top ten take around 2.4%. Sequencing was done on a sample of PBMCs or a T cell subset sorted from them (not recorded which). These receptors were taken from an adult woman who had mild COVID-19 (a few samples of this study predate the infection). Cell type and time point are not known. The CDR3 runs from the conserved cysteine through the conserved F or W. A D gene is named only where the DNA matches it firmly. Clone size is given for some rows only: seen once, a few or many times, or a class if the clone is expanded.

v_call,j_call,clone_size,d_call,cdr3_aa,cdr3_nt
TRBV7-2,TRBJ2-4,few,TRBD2,CASSLGGGRDIQYF,TGTGCCAGCAGCTTAGGGGGAGGGAGGGACATTCAGTACTTC
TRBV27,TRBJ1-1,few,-,CASSLQAGSWLGTEAFF,TGTGCCAGCAGTTTACAGGCAGGGAGTTGGTTGGGCACTGAAGCTTTCTTT
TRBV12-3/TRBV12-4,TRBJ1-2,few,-,CASSPTTAYGYTF,TGTGCCAGCAGCCCCACCACAGCGTATGGCTACACCTTC
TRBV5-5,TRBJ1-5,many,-,CASSLLWGGNQPQHF,TGTGCCAGCAGCTTATTATGGGGGGGCAATCAGCCCCAGCATTTT
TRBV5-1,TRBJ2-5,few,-,CASSFSGAGETQYF,TGCGCCAGCAGCTTCTCCGGGGCCGGGGAGACCCAGTACTTC
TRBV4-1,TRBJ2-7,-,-,CASSQVAGQRYEQYF,TGCGCCAGCAGCCAAGTGGCGGGACAACGCTACGAGCAGTACTTC
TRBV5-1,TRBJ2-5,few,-,CASGFPGETQYF,TGCGCCAGCGGATTCCCCGGGGAGACCCAGTACTTC
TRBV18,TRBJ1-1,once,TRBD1,CASSPGQGVTEAFF,TGTGCCAGCTCACCAGGACAGGGCGTTACTGAAGCTTTCTTT
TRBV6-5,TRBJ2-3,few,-,CASRIGEWGTDTQYF,TGTGCCAGCAGGATAGGGGAGTGGGGCACAGATACGCAGTATTTT
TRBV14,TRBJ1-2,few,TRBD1,CASSPPTAGTGAFGDGYTF,TGTGCCAGCAGCCCACCAACGGCAGGGACAGGGGCCTTCGGGGATGGCTACACCTTC
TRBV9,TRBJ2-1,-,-,CASSGGLGNEQFF,TGTGCCAGCAGCGGGGGTTTAGGGAATGAGCAGTTCTTC
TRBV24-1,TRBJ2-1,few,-,CATSDFTGSSYNEQFF,TGTGCCACCAGTGATTTCACAGGGAGCTCCTACAATGAGCAGTTCTTC
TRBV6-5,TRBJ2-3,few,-,CASRRGSTDTQYF,TGTGCCAGCAGAAGGGGTAGCACAGATACGCAGTATTTT
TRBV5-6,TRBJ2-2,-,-,CASSLPPTPPGELFF,TGTGCCAGCAGCTTGCCACCGACCCCCCCCGGGGAGCTGTTTTTT
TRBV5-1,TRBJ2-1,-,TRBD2,CASSLGTLAGPREQFF,TGCGCCAGCAGCTTGGGAACGCTAGCGGGGCCGCGTGAGCAGTTCTTC
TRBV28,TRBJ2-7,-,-,CASSYRVEQYF,TGTGCCAGCAGTTACAGGGTCGAGCAGTACTTC
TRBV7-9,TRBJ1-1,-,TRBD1,CASSLAGQGRNTEAFF,TGTGCCAGCAGCTTAGCGGGACAGGGTAGAAACACTGAAGCTTTCTTT
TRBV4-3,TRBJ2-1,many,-,CASSLRGLNEQFF,TGCGCCAGCAGCCTCCGGGGCCTGAATGAGCAGTTCTTC
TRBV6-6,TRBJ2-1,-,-,CASSYELSSYNEQFF,TGTGCCAGCAGTTATGAATTGAGCTCCTACAATGAGCAGTTCTTC
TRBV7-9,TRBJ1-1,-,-,CASSFEMTVEAFF,TGTGCCAGCAGCTTCGAGATGACAGTTGAAGCTTTCTTT
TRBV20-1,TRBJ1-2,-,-,CSAQGTTLNYGYTF,TGCAGTGCCCAGGGAACCACCTTAAACTATGGCTACACCTTC
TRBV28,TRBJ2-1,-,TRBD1,CASTLFLPGQVLYNEQFF,TGTGCCAGCACCCTATTCCTTCCGGGACAGGTACTTTACAATGAGCAGTTCTTC
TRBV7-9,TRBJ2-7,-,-,CASNAGTDPYEQYF,TGTGCCAGCAACGCCGGGACGGACCCCTACGAGCAGTACTTC
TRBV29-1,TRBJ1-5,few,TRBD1,CSVGDRGPQPQHF,TGCAGCGTAGGGGACAGGGGGCCTCAGCCCCAGCATTTT
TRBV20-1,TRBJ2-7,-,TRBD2,CSARGGGGASYEQYF,TGCAGTGCTAGAGGAGGCGGGGGGGCCTCCTACGAGCAGTACTTC
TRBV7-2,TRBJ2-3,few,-,CASSAESPDTQYF,TGTGCCAGCAGCGCCGAGTCGCCAGATACGCAGTATTTT
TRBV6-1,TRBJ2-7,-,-,CASGLGQLNYEQYF,TGTGCCAGCGGACTCGGACAGCTCAATTACGAGCAGTACTTC
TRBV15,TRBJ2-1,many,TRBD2,CATSRDNSGRALYNEQFF,TGTGCCACCAGCAGAGATAATAGCGGGAGAGCCCTCTACAATGAGCAGTTCTTC
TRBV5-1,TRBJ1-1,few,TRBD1,CASSLGATGTTEAFF,TGCGCCAGCAGCTTGGGAGCGACAGGGACCACTGAAGCTTTCTTT
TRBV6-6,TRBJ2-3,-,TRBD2,CASSYSLIGRYTDTQYF,TGTGCCAGCAGTTACTCGTTGATCGGGAGGTACACAGATACGCAGTATTTT
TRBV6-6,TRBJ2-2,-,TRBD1,CASRHPRATGGNTGELFF,TGTGCCAGCAGACATCCCAGAGCAACAGGGGGCAACACCGGGGAGCTGTTTTTT
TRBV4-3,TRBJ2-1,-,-,CASSQDYGGAGSTYNEQFF,TGCGCCAGCAGCCAAGATTACGGAGGAGCAGGGAGTACCTACAATGAGCAGTTCTTC
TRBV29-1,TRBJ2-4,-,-,CSVVSHGAKNIQYF,TGCAGCGTTGTTAGCCATGGAGCCAAAAACATTCAGTACTTC
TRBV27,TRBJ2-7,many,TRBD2,CASSLGIAGPRYF,TGTGCCAGCAGTTTGGGGATAGCGGGGCCACGGTACTTC
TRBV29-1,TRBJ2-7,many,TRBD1,CSVEGGGQGLNEQYF,TGCAGCGTTGAAGGAGGTGGACAGGGCCTTAACGAGCAGTACTTC
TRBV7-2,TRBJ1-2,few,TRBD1,CASSGTGGPSSGYTF,TGTGCCAGCAGCGGTACAGGGGGCCCCTCATCCGGCTACACCTTC
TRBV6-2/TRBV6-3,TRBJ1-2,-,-,CASSSPGFNYGYTF,TGTGCCAGCAGTTCGCCAGGGTTTAACTATGGCTACACCTTC
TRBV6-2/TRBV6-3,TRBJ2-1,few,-,CASSLAGAPYNEQFF,TGTGCCAGCAGTTTGGCGGGGGCACCCTACAATGAGCAGTTCTTC
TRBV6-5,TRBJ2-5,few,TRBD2,CASSYSITGREETQYF,TGTGCCAGCAGTTACTCGATAACCGGGAGGGAAGAGACCCAGTACTTC
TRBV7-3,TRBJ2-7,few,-,CASSLGDPTQQYF,TGTGCCAGCAGCCTGGGGGACCCTACTCAGCAGTACTTC